The table lists the clone carrying this T cell receptor beta chain with many counts. Generated by immunoSEQ multiplex PCR, the TCRdb table keeps only in-frame clones and is missing some. There are 44,000 or so clones in the sample, none observed a single time. This record comes from a study of T cells after posttransplantation cyclophosphamide. The CDR3 is 14 amino acids. The germline gives CDR1 MNHEY, CDR2 SMNVEV (reference sequence). V was trimmed by 2 bases and J by 2 bases, leaving 9 bases between them. The material sequenced was PBMCs. The source is a man aged 35-49 years in good health, CMV-negative, and a related stem cell transplant donor. J is TRBJ1-1 and V is TRBV27; D is unresolved. This chain's CDR3 is CASSLDSVNTEAFF. CDR3 sequence (DNA): TGTGCCAGCAGTTTAGATTCAGTTAACACTGAAGCTTTCTTT.